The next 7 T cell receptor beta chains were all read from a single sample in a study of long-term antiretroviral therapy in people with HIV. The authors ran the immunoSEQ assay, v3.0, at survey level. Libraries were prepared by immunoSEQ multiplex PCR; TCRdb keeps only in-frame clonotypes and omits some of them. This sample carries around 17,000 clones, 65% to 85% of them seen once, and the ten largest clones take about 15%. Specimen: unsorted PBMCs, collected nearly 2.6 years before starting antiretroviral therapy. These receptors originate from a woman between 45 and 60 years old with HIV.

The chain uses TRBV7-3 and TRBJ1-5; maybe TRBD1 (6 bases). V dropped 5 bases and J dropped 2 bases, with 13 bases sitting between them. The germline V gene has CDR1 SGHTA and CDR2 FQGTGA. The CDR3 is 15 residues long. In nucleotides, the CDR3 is TGTGCCAGCAGCCTCGGGACACTTCGCAATCAGCCCCAGCATTTT. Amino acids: CASSLGTLRNQPQHF.

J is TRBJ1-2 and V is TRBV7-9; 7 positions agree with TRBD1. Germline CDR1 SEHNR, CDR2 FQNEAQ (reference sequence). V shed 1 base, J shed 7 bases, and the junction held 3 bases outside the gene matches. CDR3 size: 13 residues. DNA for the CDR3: TGTGCCAGCAGCTTAGGACAGGGATCTGGCTACACCTTC. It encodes CASSLGQGSGYTF.

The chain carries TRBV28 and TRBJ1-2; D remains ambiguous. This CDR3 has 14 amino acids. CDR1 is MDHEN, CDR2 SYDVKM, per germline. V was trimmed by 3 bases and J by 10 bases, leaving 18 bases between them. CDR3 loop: CASSFLGTLKVYTF. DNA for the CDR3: TGTGCCAGCAGTTTTCTGGGTACCCTGAAGGTCTACACCTTC.

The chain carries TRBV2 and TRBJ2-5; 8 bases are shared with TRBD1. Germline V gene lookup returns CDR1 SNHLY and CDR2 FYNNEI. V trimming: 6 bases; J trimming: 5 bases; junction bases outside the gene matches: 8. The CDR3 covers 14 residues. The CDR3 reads CASRGQALLETQYF. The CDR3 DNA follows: TGTGCCAGCAGGGGACAGGCCCTCCTCGAGACCCAGTACTTC.

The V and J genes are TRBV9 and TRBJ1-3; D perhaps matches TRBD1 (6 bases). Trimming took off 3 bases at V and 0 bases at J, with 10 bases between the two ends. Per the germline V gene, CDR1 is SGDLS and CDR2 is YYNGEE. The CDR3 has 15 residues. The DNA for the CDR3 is TGTGCCAGCAGCGAAGACAGGACCTCTGGAAACACCATATATTTT. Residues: CASSEDRTSGNTIYF.

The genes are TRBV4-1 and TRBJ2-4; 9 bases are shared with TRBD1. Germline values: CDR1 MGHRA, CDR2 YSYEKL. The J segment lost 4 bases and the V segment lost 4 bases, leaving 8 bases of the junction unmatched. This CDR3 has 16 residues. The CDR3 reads CASSPYGGQGKNIQYF. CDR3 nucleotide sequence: TGCGCCAGCAGCCCCTACGGGGGACAGGGTAAAAACATTCAGTACTTC.

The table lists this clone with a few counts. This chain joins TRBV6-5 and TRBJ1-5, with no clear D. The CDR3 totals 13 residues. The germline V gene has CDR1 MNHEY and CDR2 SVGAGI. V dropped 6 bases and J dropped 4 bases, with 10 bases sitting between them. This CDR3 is CASRLDGNQPQHF. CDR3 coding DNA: TGTGCCAGCAGACTGGACGGGAATCAGCCCCAGCATTTT.